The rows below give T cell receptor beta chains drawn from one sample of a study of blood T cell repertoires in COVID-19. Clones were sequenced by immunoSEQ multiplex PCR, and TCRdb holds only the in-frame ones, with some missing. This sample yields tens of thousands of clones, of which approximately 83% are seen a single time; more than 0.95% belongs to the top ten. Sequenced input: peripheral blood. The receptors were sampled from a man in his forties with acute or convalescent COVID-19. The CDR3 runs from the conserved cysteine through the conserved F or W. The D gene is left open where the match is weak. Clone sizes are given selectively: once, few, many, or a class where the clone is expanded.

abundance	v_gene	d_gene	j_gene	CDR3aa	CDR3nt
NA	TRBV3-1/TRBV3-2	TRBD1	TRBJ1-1	CASSQRTGTKAFF	TGTGCCAGCAGCCAACGGACAGGGACTAAAGCTTTCTTT
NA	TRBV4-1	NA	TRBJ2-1	CASSQVASGNEQFF	TGCGCCAGCAGCCAAGTGGCCAGCGGCAATGAGCAGTTCTTC
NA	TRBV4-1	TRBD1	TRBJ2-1	CASSRKATGQGINEQFF	TGCGCCAGCAGTCGAAAGGCCACGGGACAGGGAATCAATGAGCAGTTCTTC
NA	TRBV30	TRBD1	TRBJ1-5	CAWSGTGGYQPQHF	TGTGCCTGGAGTGGGACAGGGGGATATCAGCCCCAGCATTTT
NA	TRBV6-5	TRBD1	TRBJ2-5	CASSRQGSTETQYF	TGTGCCAGCAGTAGACAGGGGTCAACAGAGACCCAGTACTTC
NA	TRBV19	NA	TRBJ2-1	CASSIQGVSYNEQFF	TGTGCCAGTAGTATCCAGGGTGTATCCTACAATGAGCAGTTCTTC
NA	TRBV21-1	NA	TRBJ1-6	CASSNALPTGPNSPLHF	TGTGCCAGCAGCAACGCACTACCGACAGGACCTAATTCACCCCTCCACTTT
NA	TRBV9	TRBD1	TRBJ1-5	CASSAGQALRPQHF	TGTGCCAGCAGCGCGGGACAGGCCTTGCGGCCCCAGCATTTT
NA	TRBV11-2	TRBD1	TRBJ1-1	CASSSRAGGNTEAFF	TGTGCCAGCAGCTCAAGGGCAGGGGGAAACACTGAAGCTTTCTTT
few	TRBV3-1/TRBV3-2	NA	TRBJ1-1	CASSHNRENTEAFF	TGTGCCAGCAGCCACAACAGAGAGAACACTGAAGCTTTCTTT
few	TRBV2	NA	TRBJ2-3	CASSDSLTGLTDTQYF	TGTGCCAGCAGTGATTCTCTTACAGGGCTCACAGATACGCAGTATTTT
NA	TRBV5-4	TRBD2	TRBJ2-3	CASSVKLAGVVDTQYF	TGTGCCAGCAGCGTGAAACTAGCGGGGGTGGTAGATACGCAGTATTTT
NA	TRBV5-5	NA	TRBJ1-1	CASSLGVGTNTEAFF	TGTGCCAGCAGCTTAGGAGTCGGGACAAACACTGAAGCTTTCTTT
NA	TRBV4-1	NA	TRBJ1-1	CATSSWASTEAFF	TGCGCCACGTCATCCTGGGCCTCGACTGAAGCTTTCTTT
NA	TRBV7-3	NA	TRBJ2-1	CASSLRPSNEQFF	TGTGCCAGCAGCTTACGCCCTAGCAATGAGCAGTTCTTC
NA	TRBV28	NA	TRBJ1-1	CASSPAGQGNTEAFF	TGTGCCAGCAGTCCGGCGGGGCAGGGGAACACTGAAGCTTTCTTT
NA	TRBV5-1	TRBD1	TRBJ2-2	CASSWDRVFNTGELFF	TGCGCCAGCAGTTGGGACAGGGTCTTTAACACCGGGGAGCTGTTTTTT
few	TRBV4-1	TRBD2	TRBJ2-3	CASSQDRLAGGKADTQYF	TGCGCCAGCAGCCAAGACAGGCTAGCGGGGGGGAAGGCAGATACGCAGTATTTT
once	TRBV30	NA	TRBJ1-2	CAWSEWANGYTF	TGTGCCTGGAGTGAGTGGGCGAATGGCTACACCTTC
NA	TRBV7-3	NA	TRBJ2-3	CASSLGRVGGDTQYF	TGTGCCAGCAGCTTGGGAAGGGTCGGAGGGGATACGCAGTATTTT
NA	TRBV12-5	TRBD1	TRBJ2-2	CASGLVPAGTGGSNTGELFF	TGTGCTAGTGGTTTGGTTCCAGCCGGGACAGGGGGCTCGAACACCGGGGAGCTGTTTTTT
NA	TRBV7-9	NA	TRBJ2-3	CASSTSGNTDTQYF	TGTGCCAGCAGCACGAGCGGAAACACAGATACGCAGTATTTT
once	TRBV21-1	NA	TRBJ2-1	CASSKAKDRRTKNNEQFF	TGTGCCAGCAGCAAAGCCAAGGACAGAAGAACGAAAAACAATGAGCAGTTCTTC
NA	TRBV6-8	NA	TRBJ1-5	CASSYSTASGTQHF	TGTGCCAGCAGTTACTCGACAGCCAGCGGGACCCAGCATTTT
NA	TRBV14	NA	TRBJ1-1	CASSLREGNTEAFF	TGTGCCAGCAGCCTTCGGGAGGGGAACACTGAAGCTTTCTTT
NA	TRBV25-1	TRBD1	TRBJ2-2	CASSSRDSQAGELFF	TGTGCCAGCAGTTCCCGGGACAGCCAGGCCGGGGAGCTGTTTTTT
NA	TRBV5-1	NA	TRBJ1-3	CASQGSGNTIYF	TGCGCCAGTCAGGGCTCTGGAAACACCATATATTTT
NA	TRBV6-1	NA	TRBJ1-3	CASSENSPGIGNTIYF	TGTGCCAGCAGTGAAAACTCCCCAGGGATCGGAAACACCATATATTTT
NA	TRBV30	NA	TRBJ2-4	CAWSVHETIGNIQYF	TGTGCCTGGAGTGTACATGAGACGATCGGGAACATTCAGTACTTC
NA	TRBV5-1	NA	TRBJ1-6	CASSLDSYNSPLHF	TGCGCCAGCAGCTTAGACAGCTATAATTCACCCCTCCACTTT
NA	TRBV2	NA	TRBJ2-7	CASSPYYAPYEQYF	TGTGCCAGCAGTCCCTACTACGCCCCTTACGAGCAGTACTTC
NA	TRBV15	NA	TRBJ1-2	CATSRDIGRGGGRALAWYGYTF	TGTGCCACCAGCAGAGATATCGGTAGGGGGGGTGGCAGGGCTCTGGCATGGTATGGCTACACCTTC
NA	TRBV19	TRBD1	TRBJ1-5	CASSYEVDRVRPQHF	TGTGCCAGTAGTTATGAAGTGGACAGGGTTCGACCCCAGCATTTT
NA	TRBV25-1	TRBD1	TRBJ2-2	CASSVGDRVVTGELFF	TGTGCCAGCAGTGTCGGGGACAGGGTTGTCACCGGGGAGCTGTTTTTT
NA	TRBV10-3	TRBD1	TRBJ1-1	CAISVQGNTEAFF	TGTGCCATCAGTGTACAGGGGAATACTGAAGCTTTCTTT
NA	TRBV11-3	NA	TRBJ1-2	CASSLLGGTNYGYTF	TGTGCCAGCAGCCTTCTTGGGGGCACCAACTATGGCTACACCTTC
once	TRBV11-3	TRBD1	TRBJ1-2	CASSLGVRGHNYGYTF	TGTGCCAGCAGCCTGGGAGTCAGGGGGCATAACTATGGCTACACCTTC
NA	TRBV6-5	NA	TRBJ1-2	CASSLGASNYGYTF	TGTGCCAGCTCCCTGGGGGCCTCTAACTATGGCTACACCTTC